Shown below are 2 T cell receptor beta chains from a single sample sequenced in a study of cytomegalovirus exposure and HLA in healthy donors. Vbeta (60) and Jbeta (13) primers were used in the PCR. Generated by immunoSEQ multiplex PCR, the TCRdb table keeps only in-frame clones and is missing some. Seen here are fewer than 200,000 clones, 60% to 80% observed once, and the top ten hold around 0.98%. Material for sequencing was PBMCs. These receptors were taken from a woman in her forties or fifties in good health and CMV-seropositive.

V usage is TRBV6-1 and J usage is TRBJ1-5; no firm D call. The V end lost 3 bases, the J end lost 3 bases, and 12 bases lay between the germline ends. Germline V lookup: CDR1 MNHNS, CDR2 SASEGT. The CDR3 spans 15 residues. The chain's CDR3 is CASSDERSLNQPQHF. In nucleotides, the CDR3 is TGTGCCAGCAGTGACGAACGTAGCCTCAATCAGCCCCAGCATTTT.

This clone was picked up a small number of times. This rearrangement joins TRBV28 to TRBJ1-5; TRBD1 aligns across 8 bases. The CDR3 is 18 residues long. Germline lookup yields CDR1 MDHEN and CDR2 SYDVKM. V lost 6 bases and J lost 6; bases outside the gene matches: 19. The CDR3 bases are TGTGCCAGCAGCCTAAGCCCTTTCGTGGCAGGGGGCCGTCAGCCCCAGCATTTT. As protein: CASSLSPFVAGGRQPQHF.